A single sample is the source of the 31 T cell receptor beta chains below, sequenced in a study of CD4 and CD8 cells across lung adenocarcinoma regions. TCRdb ran MiXCR on the PCR reads and lists one entry per CDR3 protein. The sample has 9,500 to 15,000 distinct CDR3 sequences; less than 60% are singletons. Input material: CD8+ T cells from the margin of a lung tumor. These receptors originate from a female donor with lung adenocarcinoma. The CD4 and CD8 labels of this study may be unreliable.

This sequence joins TRBV5-1 and TRBJ1-2; D is perhaps TRBD1 (6 bases). The germline gives CDR1 SGHRS, CDR2 YFSETQ. Trimming removed 4 bases from V and 4 bases from J, with 11 bases in between. The CDR3 is 13 amino acids. The CDR3 here is CASSVDSLYGYTF. The CDR3 region has the DNA TGCGCCAGCAGCGTGGACAGCCTCTATGGCTACACCTTC.

The genes are TRBV6-4 and TRBJ2-3; 10 positions match TRBD2. Germline trimming cut 3 bases from V and 4 bases from J; bases unmatched to any gene: 4. The V gene's germline CDR1 is MRHNA and CDR2 SNTAGT. This CDR3 region has 15 residues. CDR3 nucleotide sequence: TGTGCCAGCAGTGAAATAGCGGGGGGCGCAGATACGCAGTATTTT. It yields the protein CASSEIAGGADTQYF.

This chain links TRBV12-3 or TRBV12-4 with TRBJ2-4; 7 nucleotides align to TRBD1. The end of the DNA aligns better with TRBJ2-5, so the J call may be wrong. The length of the CDR3 is 15 residues. The CDR3 is CASSLGRTGGKTQYF. CDR3 nucleotides: TGTGCCAGCAGTTTAGGTAGGACAGGCGGTAAGACCCAGTACTTC.

This clonotype has ten or more counts. V gene TRBV12-3 or TRBV12-4 combines with J gene TRBJ2-1, with TRBD2 matching 7 bases. The J call may be incorrect, as the DNA end agrees better with TRBJ2-7. This CDR3 comprises 15 residues. As DNA, the CDR3 is TGTGCCAGCAGCCGGCACGAGGGAGGGTCCTACGAGCAGTACTTC. It codes for CASSRHEGGSYEQYF.

About this clonotype: One junction end disagrees with the germline gene, perhaps due to a read error. This chain uses TRBV10-1 with TRBJ2-5; 9 nucleotides line up with TRBD2. This CDR3 comprises 16 residues. Germline CDR1 reads WNHNN; CDR2 reads SYGVQD (reference sequence). The CDR3 coding sequence is TGCGCCAGCAGTGGGTCAGTAGCGGGGGACAAAGATACCCAGTACTTC. Protein: CASSGSVAGDKDTQYF.

The chain joins TRBV5-1 to TRBJ2-3, with D perhaps TRBD1 or TRBD2 (5 bases each). The V gene lost 4 bases and the J gene lost 2 bases, with 14 bases spanning the gap. The CDR3 totals 15 residues. Germline V CDR1 and CDR2: SGHRS, YFSETQ. The CDR3 loop is CASSRLRDPTDTQYF. DNA of the CDR3: TGCGCCAGCAGCCGACTCCGGGACCCCACAGATACGCAGTATTTT. Full variable domain (remainder filled in from reference TRBV5-1 and TRBJ2-3): KAGVTQTPRYLIKTRGQQVTLSCSPISGHRSVSWYQQTPGQGLQFLFEYFSETQRNKGNFPGRFSGRQFSNSRSEMNVSTLELGDSALYLCASSRLRDPTDTQYFGPGTRLTVL.

In its sample, this clonotype was seen many times. The chain couples TRBV12-3 or TRBV12-4 to TRBJ2-1; D tentatively reads TRBD1 or TRBD2 (5 bases each). The CDR3 is 16 amino acids. V gave up 3 bases and J gave up 0 bases, with 12 bases separating them. CDR3 sequence: CASSLGPPSSYNEQFF. The CDR3 DNA sequence: TGTGCCAGCAGTTTGGGACCTCCGAGCTCCTACAATGAGCAGTTCTTC.

Comments on this clonotype: The CDR3 does not end in the conserved phenylalanine or tryptophan, so this is likely a read error. The rearrangement uses TRBV6-1 and TRBJ2-1, with D perhaps matching TRBD2 (5 bases). CDR1 and CDR2 (germline): MNHNS, SASEGT. Trimming shortened V by 8 bases and J by 3 bases, and 14 bases separated the two germline ends. This CDR3 is 14 amino acids long. The CDR3 DNA is TGTGCCAGCGGCCCCTCTAGCAACTACAATGAGCAGTTCTCC. Residues: CASGPSSNYNEQFS.

A note on this clonotype: Sequence at one end of the junction differs from germline and may be a read error. The chain recombines TRBV7-6 with TRBJ2-2; 7 positions match TRBD1. The germline CDR1 and CDR2 sequences are SGHVS and FNYEAQ. The CDR3 has 15 amino acids. The CDR3: CASSPPRGLTGELYF. CDR3 nucleotide sequence: TGTGCCAGCAGCCCACCGAGGGGGCTGACCGGGGAGCTGTATTTT.

As to this clonotype: At one boundary the junction diverges from the germline segment, which might be a read error. The chain uses TRBV10-2 and TRBJ2-3; D is undetermined. The CDR3 spans 11 residues. Germline loops: CDR1 WSHSY, CDR2 SAAADI. CDR3: CASFKTDIQYF. The CDR3 coding sequence is TGCGCTTCTTTTAAGACGGATATTCAGTACTTT.

On this clonotype: One end of the junction is discordant with germline, which a read error may explain. J is TRBJ2-3 and V is TRBV6-4; D may be TRBD2 (5 bases). CDR3 length: 14 residues. CDR1 and CDR2 from the germline V gene are MRHNA and SNTAGT. The CDR3, as DNA: TGTGCCAGCAGCGAGGGTTGGCCCACAGATATGCAGTACTTT. It codes for CASSEGWPTDMQYF.

This clonotype was seen a few times. The chain joins TRBV7-7 to TRBJ2-1, with TRBD2 matching over 7 bases. Trimming at V came to 5 bases and at J to 7 bases, leaving 11 bases not matched to a gene. The CDR3 loop spans 15 amino acids. CDR1 SSHAT and CDR2 FNYEAQ come from the germline V gene (reference sequence). Here the CDR3 reads CASSPWMGRDNEQFF. CDR3 bases: TGTGCCAGCAGCCCTTGGATGGGGAGGGATAATGAGCAGTTCTTC.

This clonotype was picked up many times. The rearrangement links TRBV6-1 to TRBJ2-1; D is undetermined. The CDR3 extends over 14 amino acids. V lost 0 bases and J lost 10, with 13 bases in between. Germline values: CDR1 MNHNS, CDR2 SASEGT. The CDR3 loop reads CASSEAGSPYEQFF. The CDR3, as DNA: TGTGCCAGCAGTGAAGCGGGTAGTCCCTACGAGCAGTTCTTC.

By share, this clonotype ranks as medium-sized. The V gene is TRBV12-3 or TRBV12-4, the J gene TRBJ2-1; the D gene is possibly TRBD1 (7 bases). The CDR3 is 14 residues long. Trimming pared 1 base from V and 8 bases from J, leaving 12 bases between. This CDR3 is CASSLGQGGHEQFF. The CDR3 coding sequence is TGTGCCAGCAGTTTAGGCCAGGGGGGCCATGAGCAGTTCTTC.

This clonotype was recorded many times. The rearrangement links TRBV25-1 to TRBJ2-1; D uncertain. The CDR3 consists of 12 residues. Germline V gene data show CDR1 as MGHDK and CDR2 as SYGVNS. V lost 4 bases and J 5 bases, leaving 6 bases between the germline ends. This CDR3 reads CASSVLHNEQFF. CDR3 sequence (DNA): TGTGCCAGCAGTGTACTCCACAATGAGCAGTTCTTC.

This clonotype appeared many times. CDR3 sequence: CASSSDGTGSFGRNQPQHF. CDR3 nucleotides: TGTGCCAGCAGTTCCGATGGGACAGGGTCGTTCGGTCGCAATCAGCCCCAGCATTTT. The V call is TRBV6-5, the J call TRBJ1-5; 9 bases are a match to TRBD1. The CDR3 runs to 19 residues. V shed 4 bases, J shed 2 bases, and the junction held 15 bases outside the gene matches. Germline values: CDR1 MNHEY, CDR2 SVGAGI.

In its sample, this clonotype was seen many times. The rearrangement uses TRBV6-4 and TRBJ2-1; TRBD2 aligns across 8 bases. V dropped 0 bases and J dropped 6; count of bases not matched to a gene: 7. Germline V lookup: CDR1 MRHNA, CDR2 SNTAGT. This CDR3 region has 16 residues. The CDR3: CASSDSASGGFNEQFF. The CDR3 DNA reads TGTGCCAGCAGTGACTCTGCCAGCGGGGGTTTCAATGAGCAGTTCTTC.

Of note for this clonotype: Since the CDR3 does not end with the conserved phenylalanine or tryptophan, this likely comes from a read error. Because the CDR3's place on the DNA is in doubt, the DNA is left out and the CDR3 is given as listed by TCRdb. The V gene is TRBV9, the J gene TRBJ2-5. From germline, CDR1 is SGDLS and CDR2 YYNGEE. The CDR3 contains 8 residues when both ends are counted. The chain's CDR3 is CRDGFSTC.

This chain joins TRBV27 and TRBJ2-3; the match to TRBD2 covers 13 bases. The trim removed 2 bases at V and 14 bases at J, leaving 19 bases unmatched. Germline V gene data show CDR1 as MNHEY and CDR2 as SMNVEV (reference sequence). The CDR3 runs 18 residues. The CDR3 DNA follows: TGTGCCAGCAGTTTAAGACGACTAGCGGGAGGCTACACCGGGGAGCTGTATTTT. This encodes CASSLRRLAGGYTGELYF.

This clonotype was counted a few times. This chain connects TRBV27 to TRBJ2-1, with TRBD2 matching 10 bases. The DNA end is more similar to TRBJ2-7, so the J call may be wrong. Germline loops: CDR1 MNHEY, CDR2 SMNVEV (reference sequence). The length of the CDR3 is 15 residues. The CDR3 loop is CASRAEREGAYEQYF. The CDR3 DNA follows: TGTGCCAGCAGAGCGGAGCGGGAGGGGGCCTACGAGCAGTACTTC.

For the CDR3, the DNA is TGTGCCAGCAGTTTATCGCACAGGGGCAATGAGCAGTACTTC. Amino acids: CASSLSHRGNEQYF. The J gene is TRBJ2-1, the V gene TRBV27; 7 bases fit TRBD1. The DNA end lines up better with TRBJ2-7; the J call may be wrong. In germline, CDR1 is MNHEY, CDR2 SMNVEV (reference sequence). The CDR3 spans 14 residues.

This clonotype has at least ten counts. The chain carries TRBV6-5 and TRBJ1-3; D is undetermined. With 2 bases removed from V and 4 bases from J, the gap between germline ends came to 12 bases. Per germline, CDR1 MNHEY and CDR2 SVGAGI. This CDR3 contains 15 residues. The CDR3 here is CASSYGQDLGNTIYF. CDR3 nucleotide sequence: TGTGCCAGCAGTTACGGTCAGGATCTCGGAAACACCATATATTTT.

With regard to this clonotype: At one of its ends the junction is not consistent with the germline gene, which may arise from a read error. This chain uses TRBV11-1 with TRBJ2-4; D is perhaps TRBD2 (6 bases). Germline V gene lookup returns CDR1 SGHAT and CDR2 FQDESV (reference sequence). This CDR3 is 16 amino acids long. The CDR3 DNA reads TGTGCGTGCAGCGTCACGGGGGTGGGAGCCAAAAACATTCAGTACTTT. It encodes CACSVTGVGAKNIQYF.

This chain uses TRBV7-8 with TRBJ2-1; 7 bases align to TRBD1. V lost 5 bases to trimming and J lost 10 bases; unmatched junction nucleotides: 8. Germline assignment: CDR1 SGHVS and CDR2 FQNEAQ. The CDR3 runs 13 residues. In nucleotides, the CDR3 is TGTGCCAGCAGCCCGGGACAGCTCTACGAGCAGTTCTTC. Amino acids: CASSPGQLYEQFF.

The genes are TRBV12-3 or TRBV12-4 and TRBJ2-2; D gene ambiguous. The CDR3 covers 14 residues. The ends were cut back, 1 base at V and 5 bases at J, with 8 bases in the middle. The CDR3 sequence: CASSLEAITGELFF. The CDR3 DNA sequence: TGTGCCAGCAGTTTAGAAGCGATAACCGGGGAGCTGTTTTTT.

This clonotype is deemed medium-sized (0.01 to 0.1%). This sequence joins TRBV5-6 and TRBJ2-2, with 7 bases aligning to TRBD2. The CDR3 loop spans 15 amino acids. Germline V gene sequence: CDR1 SGHDT, CDR2 YYEEEE. Losses at the gene ends were 0 bases for V and 1 base for J; bases not matched to a gene: 0. CDR3 nucleotide sequence: TGTGCCAGCAGCTTGGGCGGGGGGAACACCGGGGAGCTGTTTTTT. Its protein product is CASSLGGGNTGELFF.

With regard to this clonotype: The junction shows a germline mismatch at one end, possibly a read error. V and J are TRBV6-1 and TRBJ2-3, with 7 bases that match TRBD2. There are 15 residues in the CDR3. Germline V lookup: CDR1 MNHNS, CDR2 SASEGT. The CDR3 DNA follows: TGTGCCAGGGGTTGGGGGGGGGAAGGCACAGATACCCAGTATTTT. This translates into CARGWGGEGTDTQYF.

This clonotype occurred many times. V is TRBV11-2 and J is TRBJ2-5; 10 bases line up with TRBD1. Germline V CDR1 and CDR2: SGHAT, FQNNGV. Unmatched junction bases numbered 4, after V lost 4 bases and J lost 5 bases. This CDR3 contains 14 residues. The CDR3 nucleotides are TGTGCCAGCAGCTACCAGGACAGGGGGGAGACCCAGTACTTC. It yields the protein CASSYQDRGETQYF.

With respect to this clonotype: A junction end diverges from the germline sequence, so it may reflect a read error. The chain links TRBV6-1 to TRBJ2-1; 9 nucleotides align to TRBD2. The DNA end is more similar to TRBJ2-3, so the J call may be wrong. Germline assignment: CDR1 MNHNS and CDR2 SASEGT. The CDR3 is 16 amino acids. CDR3 sequence: CVSTGSGGRDTDTQYF. In DNA form, the CDR3 reads TGTGTCAGCACGGGTAGCGGGGGCCGTGACACAGATACGCAGTATTTT.

Relative to its sample, this clonotype is large. The chain links TRBV7-2 to TRBJ2-5; 8 bases are shared with TRBD1. V shed 4 bases and J 2 bases; nucleotides not matched to a gene: 3. Germline CDR1 reads SGHTA; CDR2 reads FQGNSA. CDR3 length: 14 residues. In DNA, the CDR3 is TGTGCCAGCAGCTCCGGGACAGGTCAAGAGACCCAGTACTTC. Translation: CASSSGTGQETQYF.

The rearrangement joins TRBV6-1 to TRBJ2-2, with D perhaps matching TRBD1 (6 bases). The DNA matches TRBJ2-3 better at its end, which makes the J call doubtful. The CDR3 is made up of 14 amino acids. Germline V CDR1 and CDR2: MNHNS, SASEGT. CDR3 amino acids: CASSLDRNTGEQYF. CDR3 coding DNA: TGTGCCAGCAGTCTAGACAGGAACACCGGGGAGCAGTATTTT.